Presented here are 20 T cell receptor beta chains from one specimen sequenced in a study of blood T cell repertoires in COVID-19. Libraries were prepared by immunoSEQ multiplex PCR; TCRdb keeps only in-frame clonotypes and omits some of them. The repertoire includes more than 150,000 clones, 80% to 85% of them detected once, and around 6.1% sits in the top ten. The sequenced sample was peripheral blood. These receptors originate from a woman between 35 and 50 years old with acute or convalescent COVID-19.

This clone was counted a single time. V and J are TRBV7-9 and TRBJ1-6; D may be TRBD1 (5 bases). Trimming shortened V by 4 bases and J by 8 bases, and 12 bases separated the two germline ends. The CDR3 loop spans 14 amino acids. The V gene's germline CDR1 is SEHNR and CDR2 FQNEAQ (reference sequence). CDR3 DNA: TGTGCCAGCAGCTATTCAGGGTGGGATTCACCCCTCCACTTT. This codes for CASSYSGWDSPLHF. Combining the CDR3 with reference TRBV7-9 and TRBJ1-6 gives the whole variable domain DTGVSQNPRHKITKRGQNVTFRCDPISEHNRLYWYRQTLGQGPEFLTYFQNEAQLEKSRLLSDRFSAERPKGSFSTLEIQRTEQGDSAMYLCASSYSGWDSPLHFGNGTRLTVT.

The CDR3 nucleotides read TGTGCCAGCAGCTTCCCCTGGGAGAGGTCCCCAAGTGGCGGGGAGCTGTTTTTT. This translates into CASSFPWERSPSGGELFF. V is TRBV11-2 and J is TRBJ2-2, with D maybe TRBD2 (5 bases). The CDR3 spans 18 residues. V lost 3 bases to trimming and J lost 7 bases, with 24 bases between them. In germline, CDR1 is SGHAT, CDR2 FQNNGV. The complete variable domain, with remaining parts taken from reference TRBV11-2 and TRBJ2-2, reads EAGVAQSPRYKIIEKRQSVAFWCNPISGHATLYWYQQILGQGPKLLIQFQNNGVVDDSQLPKDRFSAERLKGVDSTLKIQPAKLEDSAVYLCASSFPWERSPSGGELFFGEGSRLTVL.

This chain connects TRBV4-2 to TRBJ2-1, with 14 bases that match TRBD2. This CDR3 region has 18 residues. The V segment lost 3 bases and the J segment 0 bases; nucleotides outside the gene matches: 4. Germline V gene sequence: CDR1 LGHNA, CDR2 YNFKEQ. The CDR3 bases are TGTGCCAGCAGCCAGAGACTAGCGGGGGGGAGCTCCTACAATGAGCAGTTCTTC. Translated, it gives CASSQRLAGGSSYNEQFF.

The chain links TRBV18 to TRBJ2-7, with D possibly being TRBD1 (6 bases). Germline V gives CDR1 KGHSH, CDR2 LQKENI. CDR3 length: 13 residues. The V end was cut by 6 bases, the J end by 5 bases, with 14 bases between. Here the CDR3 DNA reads TGTGCCAGCTCGCTAACAGGGATGCACGAGCAGTACTTC. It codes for CASSLTGMHEQYF.

This CDR3 reads CASRRQALVQETQYF. CDR3 nucleotide sequence: TGCGCCAGCCGTAGACAGGCACTTGTTCAAGAGACCCAGTACTTC. This sequence joins TRBV10-2 and TRBJ2-5; the D gene is possibly TRBD1 (6 bases). The length of the CDR3 is 15 residues. Germline CDR1 reads WSHSY; CDR2 reads SAAADI. V lost 8 bases to trimming and J lost 2 bases, with 18 bases between them.

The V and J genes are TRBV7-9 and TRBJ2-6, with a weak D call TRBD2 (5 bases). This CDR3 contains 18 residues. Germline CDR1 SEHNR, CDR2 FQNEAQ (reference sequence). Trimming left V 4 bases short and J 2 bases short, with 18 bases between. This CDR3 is CASSYSLGRSAGANVLTF. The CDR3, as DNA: TGTGCCAGCAGCTATAGTTTAGGGAGATCGGCTGGGGCCAACGTCCTGACTTTC. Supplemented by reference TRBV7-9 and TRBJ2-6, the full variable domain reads DTGVSQNPRHKITKRGQNVTFRCDPISEHNRLYWYRQTLGQGPEFLTYFQNEAQLEKSRLLSDRFSAERPKGSFSTLEIQRTEQGDSAMYLCASSYSLGRSAGANVLTFGAGSRLTVL.

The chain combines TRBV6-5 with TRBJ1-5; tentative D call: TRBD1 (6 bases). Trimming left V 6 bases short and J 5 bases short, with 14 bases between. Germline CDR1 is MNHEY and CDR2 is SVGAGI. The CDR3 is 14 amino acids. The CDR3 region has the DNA TGTGCCAGCAGCCCCCTCCACAGGGATCAGCCCCAGCATTTT. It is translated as CASSPLHRDQPQHF.

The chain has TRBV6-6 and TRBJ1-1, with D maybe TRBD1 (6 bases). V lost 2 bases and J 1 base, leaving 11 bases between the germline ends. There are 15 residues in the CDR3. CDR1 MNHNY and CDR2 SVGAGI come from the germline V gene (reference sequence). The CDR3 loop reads CASSYGGQKNTEAFF. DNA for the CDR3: TGTGCCAGCAGTTACGGCGGACAGAAGAACACTGAAGCTTTCTTT.

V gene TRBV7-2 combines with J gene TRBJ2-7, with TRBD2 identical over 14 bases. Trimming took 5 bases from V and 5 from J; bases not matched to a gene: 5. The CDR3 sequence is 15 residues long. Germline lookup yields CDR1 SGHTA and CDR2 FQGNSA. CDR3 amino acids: CASSPGLAGGNEQYF. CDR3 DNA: TGTGCCAGCAGCCCCGGACTAGCGGGGGGAAACGAGCAGTACTTC.

CDR3 sequence reads: CAWSEGVRSEAFF. The CDR3 coding sequence is TGTGCCTGGAGTGAGGGGGTCAGGTCTGAAGCTTTCTTT. The rearrangement joins TRBV30 to TRBJ1-1; a weak D match, TRBD1 (6 bases). Trimming removed 1 base at V and 6 bases at J, with 12 bases between. The CDR3 loop spans 13 amino acids. The V gene's germline CDR1 is GTSNPN and CDR2 SVGIG (reference sequence).

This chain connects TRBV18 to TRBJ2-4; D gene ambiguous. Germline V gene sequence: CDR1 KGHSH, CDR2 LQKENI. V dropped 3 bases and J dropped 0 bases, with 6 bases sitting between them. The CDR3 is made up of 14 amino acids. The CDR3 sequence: CASSPRSAKNIQYF. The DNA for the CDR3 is TGTGCCAGCTCACCGAGGTCAGCCAAAAACATTCAGTACTTC. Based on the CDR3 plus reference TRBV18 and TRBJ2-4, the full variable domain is NAGVMQNPRHLVRRRGQEARLRCSPMKGHSHVYWYRQLPEEGLKFMVYLQKENIIDESGMPKERFSAEFPKEGPSILRIQQVVRGDSAAYFCASSPRSAKNIQYFGAGTRLSVL.

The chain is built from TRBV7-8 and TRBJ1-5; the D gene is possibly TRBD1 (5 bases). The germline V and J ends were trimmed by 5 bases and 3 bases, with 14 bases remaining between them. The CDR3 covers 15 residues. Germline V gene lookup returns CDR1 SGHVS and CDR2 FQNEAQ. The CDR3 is CASSRHQGPNQPQHF. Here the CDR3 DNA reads TGTGCCAGCAGCCGCCACCAGGGCCCCAATCAGCCCCAGCATTTT.

DNA of the CDR3: TGTGCCAGCAGTCTACAGGGAATGAACACTGAAGCTTTCTTT. It codes for CASSLQGMNTEAFF. The rearrangement uses TRBV2 and TRBJ1-1; possibly TRBD1 for D (6 bases). This CDR3 comprises 14 residues. Trimming pared 5 bases from V and 0 bases from J, leaving 10 bases between. Germline lookup yields CDR1 SNHLY and CDR2 FYNNEI.

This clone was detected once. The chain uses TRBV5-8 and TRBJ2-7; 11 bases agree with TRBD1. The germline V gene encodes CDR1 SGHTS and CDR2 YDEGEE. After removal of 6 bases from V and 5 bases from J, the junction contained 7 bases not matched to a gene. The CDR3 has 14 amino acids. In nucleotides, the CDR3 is TGTGCCAGCAAAGGACAGGGGGCAGGAGACGAGCAGTACTTC. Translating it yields CASKGQGAGDEQYF.

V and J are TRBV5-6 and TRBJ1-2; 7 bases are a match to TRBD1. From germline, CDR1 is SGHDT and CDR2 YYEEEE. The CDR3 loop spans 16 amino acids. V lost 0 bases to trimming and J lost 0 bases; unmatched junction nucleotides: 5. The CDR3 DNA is TGTGCCAGCAGCTTGGGTCCGACAGGGACTAACTATGGCTACACCTTC. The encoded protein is CASSLGPTGTNYGYTF.

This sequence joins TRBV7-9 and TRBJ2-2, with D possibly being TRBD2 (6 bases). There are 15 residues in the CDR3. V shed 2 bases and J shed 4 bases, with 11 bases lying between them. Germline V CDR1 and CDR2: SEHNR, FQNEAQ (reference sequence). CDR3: CASSLKLAGTGELFF. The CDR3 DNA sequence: TGTGCCAGCAGCTTAAAACTAGCTGGCACCGGGGAGCTGTTTTTT.

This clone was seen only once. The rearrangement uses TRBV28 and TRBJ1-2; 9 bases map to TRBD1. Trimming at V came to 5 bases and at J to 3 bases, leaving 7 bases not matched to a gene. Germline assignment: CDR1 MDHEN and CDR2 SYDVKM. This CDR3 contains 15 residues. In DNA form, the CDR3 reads TGTGCCAGCAGTCTCACCGGGACAGGGTACTATGGCTACACCTTC. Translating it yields CASSLTGTGYYGYTF.

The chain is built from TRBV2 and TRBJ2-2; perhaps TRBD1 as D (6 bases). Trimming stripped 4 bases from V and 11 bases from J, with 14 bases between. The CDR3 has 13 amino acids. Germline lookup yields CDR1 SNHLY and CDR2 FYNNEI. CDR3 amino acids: CASSGQVLGELFF. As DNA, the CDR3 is TGTGCCAGCAGTGGACAGGTTCTGGGCGAGCTGTTTTTT.

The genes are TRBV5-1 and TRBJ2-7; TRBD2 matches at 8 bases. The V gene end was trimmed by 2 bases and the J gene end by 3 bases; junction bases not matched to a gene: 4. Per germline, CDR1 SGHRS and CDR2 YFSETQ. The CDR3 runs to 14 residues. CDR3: CASSFWAGGYEQYF. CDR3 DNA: TGCGCCAGCAGCTTTTGGGCGGGAGGCTACGAGCAGTACTTC.

In DNA form, the CDR3 reads TGTGCCAGCAGCCAACCGGACAAGGCCTACGAGCAGTACTTC. This gives the protein CASSQPDKAYEQYF. The J gene is TRBJ2-7, the V gene TRBV3-1 (or the pseudogene TRBV3-2), with D perhaps TRBD1 (5 bases). The germline V and J ends were trimmed by 2 bases and 2 bases, with 10 bases remaining between them. The CDR3 spans 14 residues. Germline V gene lookup returns CDR1 LGHDT and CDR2 YNNKEL (reference sequence).